This T cell receptor (beta chain) was sequenced during a study of T-cell memory formation after mild COVID-19. Study context: Clustering of TCRs was largely donor specific. The study's findings and limits: Among clones contracting day 15 to 85, CD4/CD8 was balanced, whereas later expanders leaned CD4+.

Germline loops: CDR1 ENHRY, CDR2 SYGVKD. This CDR3 region has 14 residues. V shed 8 bases, J shed 6 bases, and the junction held 9 bases outside the gene matches. Regarding this clonotype: Its antigen remains unidentified.

Using its own MiXCR run on the 5' RACE reads, TCRdb lists one record per CDR3 protein. The sample includes around 400,000 distinct CDR3 sequences, 20% to 25% of them seen just once. The source is an adult woman who had mild COVID-19 (a few samples of this study predate the infection). Cell type and time point are not known. The V gene is TRBV10-3, the J gene TRBJ2-2; 7 bases map to TRBD2. Sequencing was carried out using PBMCs or a T cell subset sorted from them (not recorded which). The CDR3 coding sequence is TGTGCCATCCGGGAGGAGGTGCTGGCCGGGGAGCTGTTTTTT. Residues: CAIREEVLAGELFF.